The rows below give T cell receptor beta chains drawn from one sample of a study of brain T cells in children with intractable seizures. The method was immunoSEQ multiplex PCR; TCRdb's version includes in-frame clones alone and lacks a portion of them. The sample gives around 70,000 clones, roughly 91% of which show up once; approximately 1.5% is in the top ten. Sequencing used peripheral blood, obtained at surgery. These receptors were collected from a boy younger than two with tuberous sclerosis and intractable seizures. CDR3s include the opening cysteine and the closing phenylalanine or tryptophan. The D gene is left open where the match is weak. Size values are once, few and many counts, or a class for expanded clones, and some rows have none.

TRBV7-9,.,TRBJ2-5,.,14,CASSLPDYQETQYF,TGTGCCAGCAGCTTACCGGACTACCAAGAGACCCAGTACTTC
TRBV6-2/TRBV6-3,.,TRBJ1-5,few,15,CASSDDRILSQPQHF,TGTGCCAGCAGTGATGACAGGATCCTAAGCCAGCCCCAGCATTTT
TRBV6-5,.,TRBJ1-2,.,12,CASSYSNYGYTF,TGTGCCAGCAGTTACTCGAACTATGGCTACACCTTC
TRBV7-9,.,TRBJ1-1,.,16,CASSLGASAGLTEAFF,TGTGCCAGCAGCTTAGGGGCCAGCGCAGGGCTCACTGAAGCTTTCTTT
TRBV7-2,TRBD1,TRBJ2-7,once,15,CASSLVGTVTYEQYF,TGTGCCAGCAGCTTAGTCGGGACAGTGACCTACGAGCAGTACTTC
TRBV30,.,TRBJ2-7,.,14,CAWGVGSLTYEQYF,TGTGCCTGGGGGGTGGGGTCCCTTACCTACGAGCAGTACTTC
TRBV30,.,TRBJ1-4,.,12,CAWRPVNEKLFF,TGTGCCTGGAGGCCCGTCAATGAAAAACTGTTTTTT
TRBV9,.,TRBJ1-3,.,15,CASSVTGRSGNTIYF,TGTGCCAGCAGCGTAACAGGGCGGTCTGGAAACACCATATATTTT
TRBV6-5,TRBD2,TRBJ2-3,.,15,CASCLAGGLTDTQYF,TGTGCCAGCTGTTTAGCGGGGGGTCTCACAGATACGCAGTATTTT
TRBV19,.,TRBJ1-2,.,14,CASSIGDLRRGYTF,TGTGCCAGTAGTATAGGGGACCTAAGGAGGGGCTACACCTTC
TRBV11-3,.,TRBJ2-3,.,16,CASIRTGIGSTDTQYF,TGTGCCAGCATCCGAACAGGAATCGGGAGTACAGATACGCAGTATTTT
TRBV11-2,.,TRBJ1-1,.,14,CASSWAGGDTEAFF,TGTGCCAGCAGCTGGGCGGGGGGGGATACTGAAGCTTTCTTT
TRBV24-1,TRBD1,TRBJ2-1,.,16,CATGTEGQGPYNEQFF,TGTGCCACCGGAACCGAGGGACAGGGTCCCTACAATGAGCAGTTCTTC
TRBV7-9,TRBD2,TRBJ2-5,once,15,CASSRLAGGQETQYF,TGTGCCAGCAGCCGACTAGCGGGGGGGCAAGAGACCCAGTACTTC
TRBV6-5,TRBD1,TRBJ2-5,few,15,CASSSGDRVSETQYF,TGTGCCAGCAGTTCTGGGGACAGGGTATCGGAGACCCAGTACTTC
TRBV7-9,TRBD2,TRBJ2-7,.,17,CASSITSGGASSYEQYF,TGTGCCAGCAGCATAACTAGCGGGGGGGCATCCTCCTACGAGCAGTACTTC
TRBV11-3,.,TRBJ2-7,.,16,CASSSKRELGIYEQYF,TGTGCCAGCAGCTCGAAAAGGGAACTTGGGATCTACGAGCAGTACTTC
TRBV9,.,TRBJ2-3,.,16,CASSVAPGVRRNTQYF,TGTGCCAGCAGCGTCGCACCCGGGGTGCGTCGAAATACGCAGTATTTT
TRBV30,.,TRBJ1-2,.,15,CAWRPPDVGSYGYTF,TGTGCCTGGAGACCTCCGGACGTTGGTTCCTATGGCTACACCTTC
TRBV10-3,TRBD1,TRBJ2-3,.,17,CAISQAGDRGAADTQYF,TGTGCCATCAGTCAGGCGGGGGACAGGGGGGCCGCAGATACGCAGTATTTT
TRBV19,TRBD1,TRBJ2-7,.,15,CASSREGQGTYEQYF,TGTGCCAGTAGTAGGGAGGGACAGGGAACTTACGAGCAGTACTTC
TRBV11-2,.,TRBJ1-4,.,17,CASSLDTGSRTNEKLFF,TGTGCCAGCAGCTTAGATACAGGGTCTCGAACTAATGAAAAACTGTTTTTT
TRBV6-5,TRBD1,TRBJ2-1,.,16,CASSYPTGRGYNEQFF,TGTGCCAGCAGTTACCCGACAGGGAGAGGGTACAATGAGCAGTTCTTC
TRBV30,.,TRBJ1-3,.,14,CAWAPGHSGSTIYF,TGTGCCTGGGCCCCGGGGCACTCTGGAAGCACCATATATTTT
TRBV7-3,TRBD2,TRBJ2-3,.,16,CASSPLGSGSLDTQYF,TGTGCCAGCAGCCCCCTCGGCAGCGGGAGCCTAGATACGCAGTATTTT
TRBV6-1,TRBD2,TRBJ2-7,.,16,CASSGRLAGRSYEQYF,TGTGCCAGCAGTGGCCGACTAGCGGGACGCTCCTACGAGCAGTACTTC
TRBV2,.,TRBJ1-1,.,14,CASRPRQFEPEAFF,TGTGCCAGCAGGCCCCGACAGTTTGAGCCTGAAGCTTTCTTT
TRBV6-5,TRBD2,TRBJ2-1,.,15,CASSTGLAGYNEQFF,TGTGCCAGCAGTACGGGACTAGCGGGTTACAATGAGCAGTTCTTC
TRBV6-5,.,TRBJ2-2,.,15,CASRVGSLNTGELFF,TGTGCCAGCCGAGTGGGAAGTTTGAACACCGGGGAGCTGTTTTTT
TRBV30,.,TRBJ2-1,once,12,CAWSEARGEQFF,TGTGCCTGGAGTGAGGCGAGGGGTGAGCAGTTCTTC
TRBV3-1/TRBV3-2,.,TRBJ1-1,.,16,CASSPFTILSGPEAFF,TGTGCCAGCAGCCCGTTTACTATCCTTTCGGGTCCCGAAGCTTTCTTT
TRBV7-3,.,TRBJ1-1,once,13,CASSFQKNTEAFF,TGTGCCAGCAGCTTCCAGAAGAACACTGAAGCTTTCTTT
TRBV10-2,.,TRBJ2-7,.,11,CASTAGYEQYF,TGCGCCAGCACAGCCGGGTACGAGCAGTACTTC
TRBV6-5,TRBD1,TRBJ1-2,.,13,CASSTWTGRGYTF,TGTGCCAGCAGTACTTGGACAGGTAGAGGCTACACCTTC
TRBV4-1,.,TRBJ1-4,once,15,CASSQSLTTNEKLFF,TGCGCCAGCAGCCAATCCCTTACAACTAATGAAAAACTGTTTTTT
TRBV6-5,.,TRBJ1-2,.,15,CASSYSPGVGYGYTF,TGTGCCAGCAGTTACTCGCCCGGAGTCGGCTATGGCTACACCTTC
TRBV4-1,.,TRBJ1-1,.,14,CASRGLLGNTEAFF,TGCGCCAGCAGAGGACTGCTCGGGAACACTGAAGCTTTCTTT
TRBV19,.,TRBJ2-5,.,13,CASSPGTSVTQYF,TGTGCCAGTAGTCCTGGGACATCGGTGACCCAGTACTTC
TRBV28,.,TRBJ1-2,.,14,CASMGGKELNGYTF,TGTGCCAGCATGGGGGGGAAGGAGTTGAATGGCTACACCTTC
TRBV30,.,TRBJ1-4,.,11,CAWSVREKLFF,TGTGCCTGGAGTGTCCGGGAAAAACTGTTTTTT
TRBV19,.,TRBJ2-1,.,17,CASSIGTAGANVFEQFF,TGTGCCAGTAGTATAGGGACCGCAGGGGCCAATGTTTTCGAGCAGTTCTTC
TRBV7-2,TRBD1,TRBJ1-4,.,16,CASSSHGDRGGEKLFF,TGTGCCAGCAGCTCCCATGGGGACAGGGGAGGAGAAAAACTGTTTTTT
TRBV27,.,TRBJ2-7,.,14,CASSLGRAPYEQYF,TGTGCCAGCAGTTTAGGCAGGGCGCCCTACGAGCAGTACTTC
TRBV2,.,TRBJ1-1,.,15,CASGPRSGKNTEAFF,TGTGCCAGCGGCCCCCGTTCAGGGAAGAACACTGAAGCTTTCTTT
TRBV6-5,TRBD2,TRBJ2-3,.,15,CASSATSGELDTQYF,TGTGCCAGCAGCGCAACTAGCGGGGAATTAGATACGCAGTATTTT
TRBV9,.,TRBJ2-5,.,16,CASSGRDMEGEETQYF,TGTGCCAGCAGCGGCCGGGACATGGAGGGGGAAGAGACCCAGTACTTC
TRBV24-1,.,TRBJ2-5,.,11,CATGAQETQYF,TGTGCCACCGGGGCGCAGGAGACCCAGTACTTC
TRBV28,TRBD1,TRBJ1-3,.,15,CASSTTGTERNTIYF,TGTGCCAGCAGCACCACCGGGACAGAAAGAAACACCATATATTTT
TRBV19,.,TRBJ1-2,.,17,CASSIFGWTPGPYGYTF,TGTGCCAGTAGTATTTTCGGGTGGACGCCGGGGCCGTATGGCTACACCTTC
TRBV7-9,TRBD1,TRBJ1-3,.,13,CASSRDRGNTIYF,TGTGCCAGCAGCCGGGACAGGGGCAACACCATATATTTT
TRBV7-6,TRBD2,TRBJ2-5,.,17,CASRQLGGLAGRETQYF,TGTGCCAGCAGGCAGCTCGGGGGACTAGCAGGTCGGGAGACCCAGTACTTC
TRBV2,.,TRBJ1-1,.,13,CASSPGVNTEAFF,TGTGCCAGCTCTCCAGGGGTGAACACTGAAGCTTTCTTT